This T cell receptor beta chain was found in a study of beta chain features in type 1 diabetes. General study findings and limits: For Type 1 diabetes patients, all four CD4+ subsets carried TCRB CDR3s that were moderately but significantly shorter.

This clone was observed a few times. Its antigen is unknown. Expressed TCRB transcripts were sequenced, since all the RNA that had been isolated was reverse transcribed. Sequenced naive, central memory and regulatory T cell samples produced an average of about 3.7 million reads. Assay: immunoSEQ multiplex PCR; the TCRdb copy retains only in-frame clones and omits some. The repertoire includes about half a million clones, about an eighth of them detected once, and more than 0.045% sits in the top ten. CDR1 and CDR2 from the germline V gene are SGHTA and FQGTGA. V lost 5 bases, J lost 0 bases, and 6 bases lay in between. The CDR3 consists of 13 residues. Averaging roughly 120 mL, one heparinised blood draw came from each individual donor. Each sorted fraction was over 95% pure.

The receptor was derived from a woman younger than 35 in good health. V gene TRBV7-3 combines with J gene TRBJ2-3, with D unclear. The sample taken for sequencing was naive CD4+ T cells from blood. The CDR3 here is CASSPSSTDTQYF. The CDR3 nucleotides are TGTGCCAGCAGCCCTAGTAGCACAGATACGCAGTATTTT.